The rows below give T cell receptor beta chains drawn from one sample of a study of T cells in Graves' hyperthyroidism and ophthalmopathy. TCRdb itself ran the multiplex PCR reads through MiXCR, one entry per CDR3 protein. There are some 350,000 distinct CDR3 sequences in the sample; 25% occur only once, and more than 60% lies in the top ten. Source material: blood. These receptors originate from a man aged 50 or older with Graves' hyperthyroidism. Both conserved end residues are part of each CDR3. D genes are given only for firm matches. Rows give clone size only sometimes, using once, few, many, or a class for an expanded clone.

v_gene: TRBV4-2
d_gene: TRBD2
abundance: NA
j_gene: TRBJ2-1
CDR3nt: TGTGCCAGCAGCCCCTGGACTAGCGGGAGTACAACGCACAATGAGCAGTTCTTC
CDR3aa: CASSPWTSGSTTHNEQFF

v_gene: TRBV28
d_gene: TRBD2
abundance: many
j_gene: TRBJ2-3
CDR3nt: TGTGCCAGCCTCTCCCGACTAGCGGGAGGGACTCTGTCAGATACGCAGTATTTT
CDR3aa: CASLSRLAGGTLSDTQYF

v_gene: TRBV2
d_gene: NA
abundance: many
j_gene: TRBJ2-3
CDR3nt: TGTGCCAGCAGCGCGAATCGGGCAGATACGCAGTATTTT
CDR3aa: CASSANRADTQYF

v_gene: TRBV6-5
d_gene: TRBD1
abundance: NA
j_gene: TRBJ2-7
CDR3nt: TGTGCCAGCAGTTACTCCGGGACAGGGGCAAACGAGCAGTACTTC
CDR3aa: CASSYSGTGANEQYF

v_gene: TRBV6-1
d_gene: TRBD1
abundance: many
j_gene: TRBJ2-1
CDR3nt: TGTGCCAGCAGTTCCACCGGGACAGGGTTCAGCTCCTACAATGAGCAGTTCTTC
CDR3aa: CASSSTGTGFSSYNEQFF

v_gene: TRBV7-3
d_gene: TRBD2
abundance: many
j_gene: TRBJ2-7
CDR3nt: TGTGCCAGCAGCTTAGGACTAGCGGGAGGCTACGAGCAGTACTTC
CDR3aa: CASSLGLAGGYEQYF

v_gene: TRBV28
d_gene: TRBD1
abundance: few
j_gene: TRBJ1-5
CDR3nt: TGTGCCAGCAAAAGGGCAGGGGGCGGTGGCAATCAGCCCCAGCATTTT
CDR3aa: CASKRAGGGGNQPQHF

v_gene: TRBV27
d_gene: NA
abundance: NA
j_gene: TRBJ2-7
CDR3nt: TGTGCCAGCAGCCCCGGCCAGGACAGAACTTACGAGCAGTACTTC
CDR3aa: CASSPGQDRTYEQYF

v_gene: TRBV6-1
d_gene: NA
abundance: many
j_gene: TRBJ1-5
CDR3nt: TGTGCCAGCAGTTTTCAAAAGCCGCCTGGAAATCAGCCCCAGCATTTT
CDR3aa: CASSFQKPPGNQPQHF

v_gene: TRBV5-1
d_gene: NA
abundance: NA
j_gene: TRBJ2-1
CDR3nt: TGTGCCAGCAGCGTCTATCGAGGGGGGGCCTACAATGAGCAGTTCTTC
CDR3aa: CASSVYRGGAYNEQFF

v_gene: TRBV11-2
d_gene: TRBD2
abundance: many
j_gene: TRBJ2-3
CDR3nt: TGTGCGAGCCGACGGGGGACTAGCGGTACCCTGAGCACAGATACGCAGTATTTT
CDR3aa: CASRRGTSGTLSTDTQYF

v_gene: TRBV12-3/TRBV12-4
d_gene: TRBD1
abundance: many
j_gene: TRBJ2-7
CDR3nt: TGTGCCAGCAGAAGAGCCGGGACAGGGACCCACGAGCAGTACTTC
CDR3aa: CASRRAGTGTHEQYF

v_gene: TRBV5-1
d_gene: NA
abundance: NA
j_gene: TRBJ1-1
CDR3nt: TGCGCCAGCAGCTTGGAGGGGGACTTGAACACTGAAGCTTTCTTT
CDR3aa: CASSLEGDLNTEAFF

v_gene: TRBV27
d_gene: TRBD2
abundance: few
j_gene: TRBJ2-1
CDR3nt: TGTGCCAGCAGTCCCGGGACTAGCGGGGCCAATGAGCAGTTCTTC
CDR3aa: CASSPGTSGANEQFF

v_gene: TRBV6-2/TRBV6-3
d_gene: TRBD2
abundance: many
j_gene: TRBJ2-1
CDR3nt: TGTGCCAGCAGGACTAGCGGGCTGGGGGAGCAGTTCTTC
CDR3aa: CASRTSGLGEQFF

v_gene: TRBV5-1
d_gene: TRBD1
abundance: few
j_gene: TRBJ2-3
CDR3nt: TGCGCCAGCAGCTTGAGGGACAGCGAACCATTATCGGGCCGCACAGATACGCAGTATTTT
CDR3aa: CASSLRDSEPLSGRTDTQYF

v_gene: TRBV5-1
d_gene: TRBD2
abundance: many
j_gene: TRBJ2-1
CDR3nt: TGCGCCAGCAGCTTGATGTTAGCGGGAGTCGATGAGCAGTTCTTC
CDR3aa: CASSLMLAGVDEQFF

v_gene: TRBV20-1
d_gene: NA
abundance: NA
j_gene: TRBJ2-7
CDR3nt: TGCAGTGCTAGAGACGGAGGGAAGACCGAGCAGTACTTC
CDR3aa: CSARDGGKTEQYF

v_gene: TRBV7-9
d_gene: NA
abundance: many
j_gene: TRBJ2-7
CDR3nt: TGTGCCAGCAGCCGTCTCGAGGGCTACGAGCAGTACTTC
CDR3aa: CASSRLEGYEQYF

v_gene: TRBV6-1
d_gene: NA
abundance: NA
j_gene: TRBJ1-1
CDR3nt: TGTGCCAGCAGTTTACCTACCACAGGGAGGACTGAAGCTTTCTTT
CDR3aa: CASSLPTTGRTEAFF

v_gene: TRBV3-1
d_gene: NA
abundance: few
j_gene: TRBJ2-7
CDR3nt: TGTGCCAGCAGCCAAGATAACAGGCGAACCTACGAGCAGTACTTC
CDR3aa: CASSQDNRRTYEQYF

v_gene: TRBV20-1
d_gene: TRBD2
abundance: NA
j_gene: TRBJ2-7
CDR3nt: TGCAGTGCTAGAGATGTATCTAGCGGGAGGGTCGAGCGGTACTTC
CDR3aa: CSARDVSSGRVERYF

v_gene: TRBV30
d_gene: NA
abundance: few
j_gene: TRBJ1-2
CDR3nt: TGTGCCTGGAGTACCGGGGACTATGGCTACACCTTC
CDR3aa: CAWSTGDYGYTF

v_gene: TRBV5-1
d_gene: TRBD1
abundance: NA
j_gene: TRBJ1-1
CDR3nt: TGCGCCAGCAAAACCGGGACAGGGACTAATGAAGCTTTCTTT
CDR3aa: CASKTGTGTNEAFF

v_gene: TRBV7-2
d_gene: TRBD1
abundance: NA
j_gene: TRBJ2-7
CDR3nt: TGTGCCATCAGTGGGACAGGGGCCTCCTACGAGCAGTACTTC
CDR3aa: CAISGTGASYEQYF

v_gene: TRBV3-1
d_gene: TRBD1
abundance: few
j_gene: TRBJ2-6
CDR3nt: TGTGCCAGCAGCCACGGGACAGGGGGAATGTCTGGGGCCAACGTCCTGACTTTC
CDR3aa: CASSHGTGGMSGANVLTF